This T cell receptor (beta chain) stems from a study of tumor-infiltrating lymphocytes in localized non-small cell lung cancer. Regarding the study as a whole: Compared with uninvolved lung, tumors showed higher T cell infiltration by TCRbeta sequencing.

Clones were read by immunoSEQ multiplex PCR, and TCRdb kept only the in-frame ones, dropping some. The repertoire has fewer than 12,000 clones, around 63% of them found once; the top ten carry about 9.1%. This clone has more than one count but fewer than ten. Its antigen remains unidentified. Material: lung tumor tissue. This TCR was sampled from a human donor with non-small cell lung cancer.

CDR3 in amino acids: CASSRRYEGTGEQFF. As DNA, the CDR3 is TGTGCCAGCAGCCGGCGATATGAAGGGACCGGAGAGCAGTTCTTC. The chain combines TRBV11-3 with TRBJ2-1; D might be TRBD1 or TRBD2, each matching 5 bases. There are 15 residues in the CDR3. The germline CDR1 and CDR2 sequences are SGHNT and YENEEA. V was pared by 5 bases and J by 10 bases, with 21 bases between.